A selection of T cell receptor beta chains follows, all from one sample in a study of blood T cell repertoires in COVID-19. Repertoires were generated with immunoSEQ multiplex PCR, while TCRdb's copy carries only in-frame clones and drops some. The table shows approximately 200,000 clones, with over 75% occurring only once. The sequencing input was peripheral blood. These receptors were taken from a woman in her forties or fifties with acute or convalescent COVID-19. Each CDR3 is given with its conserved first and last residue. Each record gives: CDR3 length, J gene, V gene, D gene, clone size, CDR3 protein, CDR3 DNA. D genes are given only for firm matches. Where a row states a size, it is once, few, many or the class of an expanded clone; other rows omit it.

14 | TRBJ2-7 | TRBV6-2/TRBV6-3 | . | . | CASSSLAPPGEQYF | TGTGCCAGCAGTTCACTGGCCCCCCCGGGCGAGCAGTACTTC
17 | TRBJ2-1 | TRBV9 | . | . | CASSVIGLAGWMSEQFF | TGTGCCAGCAGCGTAATTGGTTTGGCGGGGTGGATGAGCGAGCAGTTCTTC
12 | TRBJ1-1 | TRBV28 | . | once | CASSLTYTEAFF | TGTGCCAGCAGCCTGACATACACTGAAGCTTTCTTT
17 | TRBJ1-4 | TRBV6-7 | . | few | CASSYSERAATNEKLFF | TGTGCCAGCAGTTACTCAGAGAGGGCTGCAACTAATGAAAAACTGTTTTTT
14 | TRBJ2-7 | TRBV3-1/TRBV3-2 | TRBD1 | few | CASSRGGQGNEQYF | TGTGCCAGCAGCCGAGGGGGACAGGGGAATGAGCAGTACTTC
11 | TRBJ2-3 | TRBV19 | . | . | CASSIVNTQYF | TGTGCCAGTAGTATAGTCAATACGCAGTATTTT
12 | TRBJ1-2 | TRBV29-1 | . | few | CSVGVAPGGYTF | TGCAGCGTTGGCGTGGCCCCAGGCGGCTACACCTTC
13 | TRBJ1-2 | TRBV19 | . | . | CASGGDGFYGYTF | TGTGCCAGTGGAGGGGACGGATTCTATGGCTACACCTTC
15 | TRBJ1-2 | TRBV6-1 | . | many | CASSEEVWENYGYTF | TGTGCCAGCAGTGAAGAAGTTTGGGAGAACTATGGCTACACCTTC
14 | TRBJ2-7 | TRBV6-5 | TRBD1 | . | CATLRQGAGYEQYF | TGTGCCACCTTACGACAGGGGGCAGGCTACGAGCAGTACTTC
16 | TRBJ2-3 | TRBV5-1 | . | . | CASSLALVARTDTQYF | TGCGCCAGCAGCTTGGCCCTGGTAGCCCGCACAGATACGCAGTATTTT
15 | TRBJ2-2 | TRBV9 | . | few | CASSPRTRSTGELFF | TGTGCCAGCAGCCCTAGGACTCGCTCCACCGGGGAGCTGTTTTTT
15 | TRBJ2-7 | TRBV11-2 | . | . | CASSLEAGTTYEQYF | TGTGCCAGCAGCTTAGAGGCAGGGACAACCTACGAGCAGTACTTC
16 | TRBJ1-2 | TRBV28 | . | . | CASSFPLVLGPYGYTF | TGTGCCAGCAGTTTTCCCCTCGTACTGGGCCCCTATGGCTACACCTTC
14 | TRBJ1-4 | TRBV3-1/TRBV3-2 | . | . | CASSLRTANEKLFF | TGTGCCAGCAGCCTACGGACAGCTAATGAAAAACTGTTTTTT
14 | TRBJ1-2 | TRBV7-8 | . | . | CASSLAGTNYGYTF | TGTGCCAGCAGCTTGGCAGGGACTAACTATGGCTACACCTTC
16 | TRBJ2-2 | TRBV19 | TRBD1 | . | CASSAGQGAGTGELFF | TGTGCCAGTAGCGCGGGACAGGGGGCAGGGACCGGGGAGCTGTTTTTT
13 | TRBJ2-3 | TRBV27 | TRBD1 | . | CASSFQGADTQYF | TGTGCCAGCAGTTTCCAGGGGGCCGATACGCAGTATTTT
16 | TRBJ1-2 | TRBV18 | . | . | CASSPARDTFNYGYTF | TGTGCCAGCTCCCCAGCCCGGGACACCTTTAACTATGGCTACACCTTC
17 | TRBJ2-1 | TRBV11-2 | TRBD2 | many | CASSLDRNSGAYNEQFF | TGTGCCAGCAGCTTAGATCGGAATAGCGGGGCATACAATGAGCAGTTCTTC
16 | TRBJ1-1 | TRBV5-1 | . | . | CASSPRATAMNTEAFF | TGCGCCAGCAGCCCGAGGGCTACAGCCATGAACACTGAAGCTTTCTTT
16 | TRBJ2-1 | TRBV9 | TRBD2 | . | CASSDPSGTSHNEQFF | TGTGCCAGCAGCGACCCCTCCGGGACTAGTCACAATGAGCAGTTCTTC
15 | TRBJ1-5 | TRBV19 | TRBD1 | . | CASSMDDRATEPQHF | TGTGCCAGTAGTATGGACGACAGGGCGACGGAGCCCCAGCATTTT
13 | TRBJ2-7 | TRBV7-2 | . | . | CASSSPDRYEQYF | TGTGCCAGCAGCTCCCCCGACAGATACGAGCAGTACTTC
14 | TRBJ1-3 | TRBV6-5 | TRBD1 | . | CASSSTGGGNTIYF | TGTGCCAGCAGTTCAACAGGGGGAGGAAACACCATATATTTT
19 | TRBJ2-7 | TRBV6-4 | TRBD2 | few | CASSGSGLAGGKGSYEQYF | TGTGCCAGCAGTGGGTCTGGACTAGCGGGAGGAAAGGGCTCCTACGAGCAGTACTTC
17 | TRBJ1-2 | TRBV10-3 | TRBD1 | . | CAISESRQGETDYGYTF | TGTGCCATCAGTGAGTCGAGACAGGGGGAAACAGACTATGGCTACACCTTC
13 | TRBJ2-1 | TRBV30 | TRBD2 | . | CAWGLAGAGEQFF | TGTGCCTGGGGCTTAGCGGGAGCAGGTGAGCAGTTCTTC
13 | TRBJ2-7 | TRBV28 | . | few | CASSSSGGIEQYF | TGTGCCAGCAGTTCTAGTGGGGGCATCGAGCAGTACTTC
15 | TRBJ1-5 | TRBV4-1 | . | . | CASSQDPGRNQPQHF | TGCGCCAGCAGCCAAGATCCAGGGAGGAATCAGCCCCAGCATTTT
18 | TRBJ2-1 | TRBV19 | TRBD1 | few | CASKDRGNWDRGYNEQFF | TGTGCCAGTAAGGACAGAGGGAACTGGGACAGGGGCTACAATGAGCAGTTCTTC
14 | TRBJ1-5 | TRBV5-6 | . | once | CASSFTGSYQPQHF | TGTGCCAGCAGCTTCACAGGGTCCTATCAGCCCCAGCATTTT
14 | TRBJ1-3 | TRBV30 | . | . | CAWSVPGQGNTIYF | TGTGCCTGGAGTGTACCAGGACAGGGAAACACCATATATTTT
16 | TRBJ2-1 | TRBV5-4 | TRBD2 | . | CASSDQSGGSYNEQFF | TGTGCCAGCAGCGATCAATCGGGGGGGTCCTACAATGAGCAGTTCTTC
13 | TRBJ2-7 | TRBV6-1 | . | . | CASSEVGEYEQYF | TGTGCCAGCAGTGAAGTAGGAGAGTACGAGCAGTACTTC
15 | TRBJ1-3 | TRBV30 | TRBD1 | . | CAWSGQGYSGNTIYF | TGTGCCTGGAGTGGACAGGGTTACTCTGGAAACACCATATATTTT
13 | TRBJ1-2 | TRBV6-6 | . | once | CASSSQVNYGYTF | TGTGCCAGCAGTTCCCAGGTTAACTATGGCTACACCTTC
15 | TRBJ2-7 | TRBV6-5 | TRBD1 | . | CASSDRDRGPYEQYF | TGTGCCAGCAGCGACCGCGACAGGGGGCCCTACGAGCAGTACTTC
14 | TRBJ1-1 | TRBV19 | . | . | CASTDRWWDTEAFF | TGTGCCAGTACCGACAGGTGGTGGGACACTGAAGCTTTCTTT
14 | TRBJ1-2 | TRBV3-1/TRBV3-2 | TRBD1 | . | CASSRGTGDYGYTF | TGTGCCAGCAGCCGTGGGACAGGGGACTATGGCTACACCTTC
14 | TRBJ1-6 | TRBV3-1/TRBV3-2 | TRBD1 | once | CASRRQGAGSPLHF | TGTGCCAGCAGACGACAGGGGGCTGGGTCACCCCTCCACTTT
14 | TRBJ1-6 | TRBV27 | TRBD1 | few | CASSLGTGASPLHF | TGTGCCAGCAGTTTAGGGACAGGTGCATCACCCCTCCACTTT
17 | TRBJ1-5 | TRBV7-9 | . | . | CASSSSWGAQSNQPQHF | TGTGCCAGCAGCTCAAGCTGGGGCGCGCAATCCAATCAGCCCCAGCATTTT
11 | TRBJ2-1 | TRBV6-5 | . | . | CASRLYNEQFF | TGTGCCAGCAGACTCTACAATGAGCAGTTCTTC
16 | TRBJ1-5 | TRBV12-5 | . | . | CARADHGGVSNQPQHF | TGTGCTAGGGCGGATCATGGGGGGGTGAGCAATCAGCCCCAGCATTTT
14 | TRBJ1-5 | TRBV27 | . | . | CASSLNLGNQPQHF | TGTGCCAGCAGTTTAAATCTCGGCAATCAGCCCCAGCATTTT
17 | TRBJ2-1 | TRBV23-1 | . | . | CASSQSMAEAAYNEQFF | TGCGCCAGCAGTCAATCGATGGCGGAGGCGGCCTACAATGAGCAGTTCTTC